This T cell receptor (beta chain) stems from a study of blood T cells in healthy people across ages. V was clipped by 7 bases and J by 0 bases; unmatched bases: 15. The CDR3 loop spans 20 amino acids. CDR1 and CDR2 from the germline V gene are SGHAT and FQNNGV. This clonotype has more than one count but fewer than ten. For the second PCR, which ran for about 7 to 11 cycles, a sample-barcoded 5' primer and a J-beta primer mix were used. TCRdb reprocessed the 5' RACE reads via MiXCR and lists one record per CDR3 protein. Found here are more than 1,000,000 distinct CDR3 sequences, approximately 25% of them singletons; the top ten hold 0.65% to 0.75%. These data were also filed under a second study, of T cells of mothers and their children.

This receptor was identified in a girl aged 2-9 years in good health. The chain carries TRBV11-2 and TRBJ2-6; 10 nucleotides align to TRBD1. The sequencing input was blood. In DNA form, the CDR3 reads TGTGCCAGCATCCACACTGGGGGGACAGGGGTTATCTCTGGGGCCAACGTCCTGACTTTC. Protein sequence: CASIHTGGTGVISGANVLTF.